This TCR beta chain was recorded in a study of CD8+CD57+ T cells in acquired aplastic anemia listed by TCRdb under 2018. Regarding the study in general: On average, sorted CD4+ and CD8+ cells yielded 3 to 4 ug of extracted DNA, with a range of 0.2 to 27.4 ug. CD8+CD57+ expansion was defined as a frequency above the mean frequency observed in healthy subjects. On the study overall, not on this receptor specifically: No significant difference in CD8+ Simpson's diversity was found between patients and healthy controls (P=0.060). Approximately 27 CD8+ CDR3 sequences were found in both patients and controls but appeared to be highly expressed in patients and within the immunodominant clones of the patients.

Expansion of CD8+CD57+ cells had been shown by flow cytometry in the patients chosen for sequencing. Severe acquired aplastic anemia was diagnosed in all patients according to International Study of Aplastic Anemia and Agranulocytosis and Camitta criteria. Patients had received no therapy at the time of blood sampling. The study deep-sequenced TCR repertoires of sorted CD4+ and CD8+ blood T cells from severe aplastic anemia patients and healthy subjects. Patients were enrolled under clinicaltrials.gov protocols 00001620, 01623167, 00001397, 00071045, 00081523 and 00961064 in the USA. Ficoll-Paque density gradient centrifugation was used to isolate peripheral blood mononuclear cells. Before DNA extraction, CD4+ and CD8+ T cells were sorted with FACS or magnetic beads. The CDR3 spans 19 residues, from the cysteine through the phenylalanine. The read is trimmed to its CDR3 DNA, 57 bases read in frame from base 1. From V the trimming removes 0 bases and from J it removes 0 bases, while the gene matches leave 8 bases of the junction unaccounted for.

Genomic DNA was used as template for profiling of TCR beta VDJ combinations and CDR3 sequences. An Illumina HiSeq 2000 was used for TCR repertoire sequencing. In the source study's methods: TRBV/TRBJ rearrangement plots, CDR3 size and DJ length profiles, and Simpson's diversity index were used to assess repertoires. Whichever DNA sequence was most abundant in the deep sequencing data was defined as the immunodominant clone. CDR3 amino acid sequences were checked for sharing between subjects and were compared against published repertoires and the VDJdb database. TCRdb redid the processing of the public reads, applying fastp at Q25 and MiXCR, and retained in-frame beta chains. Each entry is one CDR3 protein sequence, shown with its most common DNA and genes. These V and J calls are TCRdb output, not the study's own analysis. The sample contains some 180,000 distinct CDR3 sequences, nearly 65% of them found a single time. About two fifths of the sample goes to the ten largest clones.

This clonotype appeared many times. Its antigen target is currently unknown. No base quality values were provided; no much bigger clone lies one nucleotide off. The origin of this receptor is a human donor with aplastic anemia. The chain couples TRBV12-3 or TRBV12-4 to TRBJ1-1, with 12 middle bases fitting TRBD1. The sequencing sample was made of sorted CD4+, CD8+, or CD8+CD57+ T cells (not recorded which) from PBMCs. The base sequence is TGTGCCAGCAGTTTAGCCACCAACCGGGACAGGGGGCTGAACACTGAAGCTTTCTTT. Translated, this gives CASSLATNRDRGLNTEAFF.